This TCR beta chain came from a study of shared clonotypes between healthy human individuals. The assay was immunoSEQ multiplex PCR, and TCRdb's table has in-frame clones only and misses some. The table lists under 1 million clones, approximately 96% of them singletons. From germline, CDR1 is SQVTM and CDR2 ANQGSEA. The length of the CDR3 is 13 residues. Trimming took 8 bases from V and 7 from J, leaving 17 bases between them. Naive-designated CD8 cells lacked CD45RO, were positively enriched for CCR7, and omitted terminally differentiated effector memory CD45RA+ cells. Free of recent acute infections or vaccinations, the donors were healthy HIV-negative adults.

The specimen sequenced was naive CD8+ T cells sorted from blood. The receptor's source is a man younger than 40 in good health. V gene TRBV29-1 combines with J gene TRBJ2-2; a weak D match, TRBD1 (6 bases). The CDR3 is CSFRDTMVGELFF. The CDR3 nucleotides read TGCAGCTTTCGGGACACCATGGTCGGGGAGCTGTTTTTT.